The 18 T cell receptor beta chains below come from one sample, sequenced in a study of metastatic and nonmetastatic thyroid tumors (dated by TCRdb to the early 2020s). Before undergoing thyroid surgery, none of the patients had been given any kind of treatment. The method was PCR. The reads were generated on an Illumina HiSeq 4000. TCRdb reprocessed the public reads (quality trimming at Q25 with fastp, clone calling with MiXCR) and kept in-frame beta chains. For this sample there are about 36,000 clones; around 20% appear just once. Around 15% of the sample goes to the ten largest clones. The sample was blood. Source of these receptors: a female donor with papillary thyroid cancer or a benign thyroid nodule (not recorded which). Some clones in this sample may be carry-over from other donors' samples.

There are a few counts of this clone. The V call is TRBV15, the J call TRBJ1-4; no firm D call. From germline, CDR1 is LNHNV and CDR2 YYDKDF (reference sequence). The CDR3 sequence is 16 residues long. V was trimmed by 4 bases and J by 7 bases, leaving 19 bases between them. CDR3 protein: CATSTVLGTGSEKLFF. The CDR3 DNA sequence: TGTGCCACCAGCACCGTGCTCGGAACGGGCTCTGAAAAACTGTTTTTT.

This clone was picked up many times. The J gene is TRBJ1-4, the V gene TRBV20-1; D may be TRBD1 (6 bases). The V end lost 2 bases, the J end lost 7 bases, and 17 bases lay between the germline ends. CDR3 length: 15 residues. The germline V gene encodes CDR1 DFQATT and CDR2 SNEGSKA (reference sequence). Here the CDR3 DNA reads TGCAGTGCTAGACCACAAAAACAGGGTGTTGAAAAACTGTTTTTT. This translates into CSARPQKQGVEKLFF.

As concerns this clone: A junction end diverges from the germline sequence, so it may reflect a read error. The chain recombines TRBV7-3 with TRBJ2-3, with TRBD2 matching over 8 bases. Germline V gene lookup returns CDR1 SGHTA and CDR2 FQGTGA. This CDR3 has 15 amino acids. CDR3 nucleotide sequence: TGTGCCAGCATCTTAACGGCGGGAGGAACAAATACGCAGTATTTT. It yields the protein CASILTAGGTNTQYF.

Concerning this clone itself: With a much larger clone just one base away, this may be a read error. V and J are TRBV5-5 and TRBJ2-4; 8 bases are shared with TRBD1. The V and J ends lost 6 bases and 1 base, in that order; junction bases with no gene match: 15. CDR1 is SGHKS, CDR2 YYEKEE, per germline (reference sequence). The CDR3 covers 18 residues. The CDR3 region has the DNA TGTGCCAGCATCCTTGGACAGGGTCACGAGTTTGCCAAAAACATTCAGTACTTC. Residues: CASILGQGHEFAKNIQYF.

Here the CDR3 DNA reads TGTGCCAGCAGTTACTCCGCTGGGGAGCAGTACTTC. Encoded protein: CASSYSAGEQYF. The chain combines TRBV6-2 or TRBV6-3 with TRBJ2-7, with unresolved D. Germline assignment: CDR1 MNHEY and CDR2 SVGEGT. There are 12 residues in the CDR3. Trimming removed 0 bases at V and 7 bases at J, with 7 bases between.

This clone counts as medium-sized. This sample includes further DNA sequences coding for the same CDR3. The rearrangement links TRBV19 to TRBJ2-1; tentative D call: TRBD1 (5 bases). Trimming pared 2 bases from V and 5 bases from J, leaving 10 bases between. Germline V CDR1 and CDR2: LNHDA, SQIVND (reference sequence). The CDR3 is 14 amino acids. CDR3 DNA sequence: TGTGCCAGTAGTATAATCACAGGTGACAATGAGCAGTTCTTC. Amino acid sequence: CASSIITGDNEQFF.

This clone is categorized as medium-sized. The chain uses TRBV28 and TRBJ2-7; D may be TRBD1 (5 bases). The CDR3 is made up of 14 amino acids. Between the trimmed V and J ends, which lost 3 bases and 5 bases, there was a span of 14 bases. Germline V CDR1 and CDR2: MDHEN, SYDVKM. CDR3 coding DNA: TGTGCCAGCAGTTTCCCCCAGAAGGGGAACGAGCAGTACTTC. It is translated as CASSFPQKGNEQYF.

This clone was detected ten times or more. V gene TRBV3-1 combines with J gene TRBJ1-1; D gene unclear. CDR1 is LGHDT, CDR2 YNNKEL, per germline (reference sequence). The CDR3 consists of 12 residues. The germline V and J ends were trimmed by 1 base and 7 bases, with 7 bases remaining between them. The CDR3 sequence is CASSQGGGEAFF. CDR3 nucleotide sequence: TGTGCCAGCAGCCAAGGAGGTGGTGAAGCTTTCTTT.

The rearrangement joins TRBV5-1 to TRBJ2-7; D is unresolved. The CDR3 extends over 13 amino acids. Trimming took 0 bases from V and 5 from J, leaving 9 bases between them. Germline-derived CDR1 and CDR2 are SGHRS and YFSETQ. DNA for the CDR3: TGCGCCAGCAGCTTGGGGACCATCAACGAGCAGTACTTC. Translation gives CASSLGTINEQYF.

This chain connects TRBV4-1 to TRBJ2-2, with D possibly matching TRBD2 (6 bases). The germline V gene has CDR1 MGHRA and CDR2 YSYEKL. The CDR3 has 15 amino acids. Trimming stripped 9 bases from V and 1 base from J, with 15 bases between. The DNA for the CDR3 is TGCGCCAGTATCCGCCATAGCGGGAACACCGGGGAGCTGTTTTTT. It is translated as CASIRHSGNTGELFF.

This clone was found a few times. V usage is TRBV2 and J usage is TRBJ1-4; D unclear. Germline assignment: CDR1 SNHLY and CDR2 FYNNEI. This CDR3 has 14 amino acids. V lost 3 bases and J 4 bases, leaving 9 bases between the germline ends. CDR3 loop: CASSDREINEKLFF. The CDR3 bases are TGTGCCAGCAGTGACCGGGAGATTAATGAAAAACTGTTTTTT.

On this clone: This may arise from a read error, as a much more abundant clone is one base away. The CDR3 DNA reads as TGTGCCACCAGGGACCCACGGGTAAATGAGCAGCTCTTC. This encodes CATRDPRVNEQLF. The chain couples TRBV6-1 to TRBJ2-1; D is possibly TRBD1 or TRBD2 (5 bases each). CDR1 is MNHNS, CDR2 SASEGT, per germline. The CDR3 spans 13 residues.

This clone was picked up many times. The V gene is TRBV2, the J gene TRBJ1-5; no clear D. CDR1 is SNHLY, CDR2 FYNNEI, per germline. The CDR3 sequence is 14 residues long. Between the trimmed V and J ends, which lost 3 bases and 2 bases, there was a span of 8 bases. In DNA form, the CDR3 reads TGTGCCAGCAGTGAGCAGGTCCGCAATCAGCCCCAGCATTTT. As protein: CASSEQVRNQPQHF.

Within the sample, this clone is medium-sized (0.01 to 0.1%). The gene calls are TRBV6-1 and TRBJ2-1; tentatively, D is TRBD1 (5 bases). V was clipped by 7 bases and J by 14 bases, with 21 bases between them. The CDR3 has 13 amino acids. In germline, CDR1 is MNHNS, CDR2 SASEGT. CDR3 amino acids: CASNRDEIQGEFF. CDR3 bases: TGTGCCAGCAACCGAGACGAAATTCAAGGGGAGTTCTTC.

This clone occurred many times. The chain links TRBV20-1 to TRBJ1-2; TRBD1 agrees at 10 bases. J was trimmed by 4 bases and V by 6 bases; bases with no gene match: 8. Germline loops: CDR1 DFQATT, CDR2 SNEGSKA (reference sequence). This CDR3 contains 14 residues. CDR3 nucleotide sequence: TGCAGTGCGGATGACAGGGGGCAGTCCTATGGCTACACCTTC. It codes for CSADDRGQSYGYTF.

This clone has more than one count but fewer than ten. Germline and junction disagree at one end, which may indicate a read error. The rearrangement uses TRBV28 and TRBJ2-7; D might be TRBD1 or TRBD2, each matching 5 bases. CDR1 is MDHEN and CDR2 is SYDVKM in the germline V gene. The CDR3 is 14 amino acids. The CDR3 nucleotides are TGTGCCACCGTTCCGTGGGGGTGGACCTACGAGCAGTGCTTC. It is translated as CATVPWGWTYEQCF.

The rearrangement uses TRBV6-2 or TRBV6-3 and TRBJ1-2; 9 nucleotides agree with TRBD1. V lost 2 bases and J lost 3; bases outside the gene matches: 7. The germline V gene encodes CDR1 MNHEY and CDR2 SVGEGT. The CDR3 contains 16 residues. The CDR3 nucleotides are TGTGCCAGCAGTTACCGATCACAGGGGGCCTACTATGGCTACACCTTC. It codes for CASSYRSQGAYYGYTF.

The CDR3 sequence: CASSLDWRASTEAFF. The CDR3 DNA reads TGTGCCAGCAGCTTAGACTGGCGGGCATCCACTGAAGCTTTCTTT. The chain carries TRBV7-2 and TRBJ1-1; no definite D call. The CDR3 is made up of 15 amino acids. Germline values: CDR1 SGHTA, CDR2 FQGNSA. V lost 1 base and J lost 4, with 13 bases in between.